The rows below give T cell receptor beta chains drawn from one sample of a study of cytomegalovirus exposure and HLA in healthy donors. Repertoires were generated with immunoSEQ multiplex PCR, while TCRdb's copy carries only in-frame clones and drops some. Here the sample spans 110,000 to 150,000 clones, over 60% being singletons. Sequenced input: PBMCs. The source of these receptors is a woman in her thirties or forties in good health and CMV-seronegative. The CDR3 runs from the conserved cysteine through the conserved F or W. The D gene is left open where the match is weak. The size of a clone is reported for some rows only, either as once, few or many, or as a class for expanded clones.

D gene: -
V gene: TRBV13
J gene: TRBJ1-2
clone size: -
CDR3 protein: CASSPGRGYGYTF
CDR3 DNA: TGTGCCAGCAGCCCAGGTAGGGGCTATGGCTACACCTTC

D gene: TRBD2
V gene: TRBV5-1
J gene: TRBJ2-7
clone size: once
CDR3 protein: CASSREGSLLREQYF
CDR3 DNA: TGCGCCAGCAGCCGGGAGGGATCATTGCTTCGCGAGCAGTACTTC

D gene: -
V gene: TRBV4-1
J gene: TRBJ2-7
clone size: few
CDR3 protein: CASSLREGQRGGKSREQYF
CDR3 DNA: TGCGCCAGCAGCCTACGAGAAGGACAGCGGGGAGGAAAGTCTCGAGAGCAGTACTTC

D gene: -
V gene: TRBV28
J gene: TRBJ2-7
clone size: -
CDR3 protein: CAIRGAGGTYEQYF
CDR3 DNA: TGTGCCATCCGCGGGGCAGGGGGAACCTACGAGCAGTACTTC

D gene: TRBD1
V gene: TRBV4-2
J gene: TRBJ2-5
clone size: -
CDR3 protein: CASSQEAGIDRGRQETQYF
CDR3 DNA: TGTGCCAGCAGCCAAGAGGCTGGCATAGACAGGGGCAGGCAAGAGACCCAGTACTTC

D gene: TRBD1
V gene: TRBV5-1
J gene: TRBJ1-2
clone size: -
CDR3 protein: CASSSNSPGTGDGYTF
CDR3 DNA: TGCGCCAGCAGCTCTAATTCCCCCGGGACAGGGGATGGCTACACCTTC

D gene: -
V gene: TRBV28
J gene: TRBJ2-1
clone size: -
CDR3 protein: CASSSLSGRGFYNEQFF
CDR3 DNA: TGTGCCAGCAGTTCCCTTAGCGGCCGGGGTTTTTACAATGAGCAGTTCTTC

D gene: -
V gene: TRBV29-1
J gene: TRBJ2-5
clone size: -
CDR3 protein: CSVLDGRETQYF
CDR3 DNA: TGCAGCGTTCTTGATGGTAGAGAGACCCAGTACTTC

D gene: -
V gene: TRBV5-6
J gene: TRBJ1-1
clone size: -
CDR3 protein: CASSLTGRNTEAFF
CDR3 DNA: TGTGCCAGCAGCTTGACAGGGAGAAACACTGAAGCTTTCTTT

D gene: -
V gene: TRBV19
J gene: TRBJ2-2
clone size: -
CDR3 protein: CASTLNAGSTGELFF
CDR3 DNA: TGTGCCAGTACCCTCAACGCCGGGAGCACCGGGGAGCTGTTTTTT

D gene: -
V gene: TRBV7-6
J gene: TRBJ2-3
clone size: -
CDR3 protein: CASSLAASRSTDTQYF
CDR3 DNA: TGTGCCAGCAGCTTAGCGGCTAGCCGGAGCACAGATACGCAGTATTTT

D gene: TRBD2
V gene: TRBV6-4
J gene: TRBJ2-1
clone size: -
CDR3 protein: CASSDPTASGYNEQFF
CDR3 DNA: TGTGCCAGCAGTGACCCTACGGCTAGCGGATACAATGAGCAGTTCTTC

D gene: TRBD2
V gene: TRBV4-1
J gene: TRBJ2-3
clone size: -
CDR3 protein: CASSPLAGPADTQYF
CDR3 DNA: TGCGCCAGCAGCCCCTTAGCGGGACCTGCGGATACGCAGTATTTT

D gene: TRBD2
V gene: TRBV4-2
J gene: TRBJ2-5
clone size: few
CDR3 protein: CASSRPSGGGGETQYF
CDR3 DNA: TGTGCCAGCAGCCGACCTAGCGGGGGAGGGGGGGAGACCCAGTACTTC

D gene: -
V gene: TRBV19
J gene: TRBJ2-5
clone size: -
CDR3 protein: CASSIRGRETQYF
CDR3 DNA: TGTGCCAGTAGTATCAGGGGACGAGAGACCCAGTACTTC

D gene: TRBD2
V gene: TRBV7-6
J gene: TRBJ2-5
clone size: -
CDR3 protein: CASSLWASGKETQYF
CDR3 DNA: TGTGCCAGCAGCTTATGGGCTAGCGGGAAAGAGACCCAGTACTTC

D gene: TRBD2
V gene: TRBV5-1
J gene: TRBJ2-7
clone size: -
CDR3 protein: CASSLGLAPYEQYF
CDR3 DNA: TGCGCCAGCAGCTTGGGACTAGCGCCCTACGAGCAGTACTTC

D gene: -
V gene: TRBV7-8
J gene: TRBJ1-2
clone size: -
CDR3 protein: CASSLNAGRAFYGYTF
CDR3 DNA: TGTGCCAGCAGCTTAAATGCAGGGCGAGCTTTCTATGGCTACACCTTC

D gene: -
V gene: TRBV19
J gene: TRBJ1-1
clone size: few
CDR3 protein: CASSPEWGLGTEAFF
CDR3 DNA: TGTGCCAGTAGTCCCGAGTGGGGGCTGGGCACTGAAGCTTTCTTT

D gene: TRBD2
V gene: TRBV2
J gene: TRBJ2-7
clone size: few
CDR3 protein: CASSEVAGRESYEQYF
CDR3 DNA: TGTGCCAGCAGTGAAGTAGCGGGGCGGGAGTCCTACGAGCAGTACTTC

D gene: TRBD1
V gene: TRBV13
J gene: TRBJ1-1
clone size: -
CDR3 protein: CASSPDRGAEAFF
CDR3 DNA: TGTGCCAGCAGCCCGGACAGGGGCGCTGAAGCTTTCTTT

D gene: -
V gene: TRBV5-1
J gene: TRBJ1-1
clone size: -
CDR3 protein: CASSLVLGSGAFF
CDR3 DNA: TGCGCCAGCAGCTTGGTTCTGGGGAGTGGGGCTTTCTTT

D gene: -
V gene: TRBV28
J gene: TRBJ2-7
clone size: -
CDR3 protein: CASSFRGRNEQYF
CDR3 DNA: TGTGCCAGCAGTTTTAGGGGTCGCAACGAGCAATACTTC

D gene: -
V gene: TRBV5-4
J gene: TRBJ2-3
clone size: once
CDR3 protein: CASSLAQGSTDTQYF
CDR3 DNA: TGTGCCAGCAGCTTGGCTCAGGGTAGCACAGATACGCAGTATTTT

D gene: TRBD1
V gene: TRBV11-1
J gene: TRBJ2-5
clone size: -
CDR3 protein: CASSFNRGFETQYF
CDR3 DNA: TGTGCCAGCAGCTTCAACAGGGGGTTCGAGACCCAGTACTTC

D gene: -
V gene: TRBV6-5
J gene: TRBJ2-1
clone size: -
CDR3 protein: CASSSTSAGSNEQFF
CDR3 DNA: TGTGCCAGCAGTTCTACTTCGGCGGGGTCCAATGAGCAGTTCTTC

D gene: TRBD2
V gene: TRBV5-1
J gene: TRBJ2-3
clone size: -
CDR3 protein: CASRIAGGSTDTQYF
CDR3 DNA: TGCGCCAGCAGGATAGCGGGGGGGAGCACAGATACGCAGTATTTT

D gene: TRBD1
V gene: TRBV5-6
J gene: TRBJ2-7
clone size: few
CDR3 protein: CASSLSLLDRATYEQYF
CDR3 DNA: TGTGCCAGCAGCTTGAGTTTGCTGGACAGGGCTACCTACGAGCAGTACTTC

D gene: -
V gene: TRBV4-1
J gene: TRBJ1-1
clone size: -
CDR3 protein: CASSRGGWEMKTEAFF
CDR3 DNA: TGCGCCAGCAGTAGGGGGGGGTGGGAAATGAAGACTGAAGCTTTCTTT

D gene: -
V gene: TRBV2
J gene: TRBJ2-7
clone size: -
CDR3 protein: CASKAGDSYEQYF
CDR3 DNA: TGTGCCAGCAAAGCAGGGGACTCCTACGAGCAGTACTTC

D gene: -
V gene: TRBV21-1
J gene: TRBJ2-1
clone size: -
CDR3 protein: CASWFGTGSYNEQFF
CDR3 DNA: -

D gene: -
V gene: TRBV7-8
J gene: TRBJ1-5
clone size: few
CDR3 protein: CASSTYRADYSNQPQHF
CDR3 DNA: TGTGCCAGCAGCACCTACCGGGCCGACTACAGCAATCAGCCCCAGCATTTT

D gene: TRBD2
V gene: TRBV7-2
J gene: TRBJ2-1
clone size: -
CDR3 protein: CASSLLFGEGYNEQFF
CDR3 DNA: TGTGCCAGCAGCTTACTTTTTGGGGAGGGGTACAATGAGCAGTTCTTC

D gene: TRBD1
V gene: TRBV2
J gene: TRBJ1-1
clone size: -
CDR3 protein: CASSAQGVLAFF
CDR3 DNA: TGTGCCAGCAGTGCTCAGGGGGTATTAGCTTTCTTT

D gene: TRBD1
V gene: TRBV27
J gene: TRBJ1-2
clone size: -
CDR3 protein: CASSLAGQGPSNYGYTF
CDR3 DNA: TGTGCCAGCAGCCTGGCGGGACAGGGGCCTTCTAACTATGGCTACACCTTC

D gene: TRBD2
V gene: TRBV6-4
J gene: TRBJ2-2
clone size: -
CDR3 protein: CASSRLAGAYANTGELFF
CDR3 DNA: TGTGCCAGCAGCAGACTAGCGGGGGCTTACGCGAACACCGGGGAGCTGTTTTTT

D gene: TRBD2
V gene: TRBV7-9
J gene: TRBJ2-7
clone size: -
CDR3 protein: CASSLPGGLAGGHEQYF
CDR3 DNA: TGTGCCAGCAGCCTCCCGGGGGGACTAGCGGGGGGGCACGAGCAGTACTTC

D gene: -
V gene: TRBV9
J gene: TRBJ2-3
clone size: -
CDR3 protein: CASSVPSGGTDTQYF
CDR3 DNA: TGTGCCAGCAGCGTCCCTTCAGGGGGCACAGATACGCAGTATTTT

D gene: TRBD1
V gene: TRBV6-5
J gene: TRBJ1-1
clone size: -
CDR3 protein: CASSYRAGTGATEAFF
CDR3 DNA: TGTGCCAGCAGTTACCGGGCCGGGACAGGGGCCACTGAAGCTTTCTTT